In this sample, the clone carrying this T cell receptor beta chain turned up a few times. The record originates from a study of patients and donors after allogeneic stem cell transplantation. Germline V gives CDR1 MNHEY, CDR2 SVGAGI. CDR3 length equals 15 residues. The junction had 10 bases not matched to a gene; V was cut back by 2 bases and J by 7 bases. TCRdb passed the RT-PCR reads through MiXCR, listing each CDR3 protein once. The table shows fewer than 500,000 distinct CDR3 sequences, with roughly 17% occurring only once. The chain is built from TRBV6-5 and TRBJ1-1; TRBD1 agrees at 7 bases. This clonotype was sampled from a human donor who was either an allogeneic HSCT recipient or a stem cell or donor lymphocyte infusion donor (not recorded which). It is not recorded whose cells these are; they may come from a transplant donor. Sequenced input: blood, either unsorted or a sorted T cell fraction (not recorded which). CDR3 DNA sequence: TGTGCCAGCAGTTACATGGGACAGCCGGTTCATGAAGCTTTCTTT. It codes for CASSYMGQPVHEAFF.